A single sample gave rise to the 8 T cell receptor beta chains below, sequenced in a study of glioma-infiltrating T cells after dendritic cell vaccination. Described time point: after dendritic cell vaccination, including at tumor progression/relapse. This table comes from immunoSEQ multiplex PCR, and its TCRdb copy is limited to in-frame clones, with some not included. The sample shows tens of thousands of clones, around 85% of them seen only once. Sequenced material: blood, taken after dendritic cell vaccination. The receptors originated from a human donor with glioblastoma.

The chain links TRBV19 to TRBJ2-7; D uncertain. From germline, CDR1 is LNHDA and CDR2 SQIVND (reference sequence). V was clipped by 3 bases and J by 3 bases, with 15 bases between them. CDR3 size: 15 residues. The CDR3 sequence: CASSINPSTDYEQYF. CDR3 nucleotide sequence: TGTGCCAGTAGTATTAACCCGTCTACCGACTACGAGCAGTACTTC.

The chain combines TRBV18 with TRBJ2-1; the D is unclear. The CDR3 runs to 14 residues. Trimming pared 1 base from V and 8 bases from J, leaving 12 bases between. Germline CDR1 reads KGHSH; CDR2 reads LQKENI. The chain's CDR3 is CASSPLASSHEQFF. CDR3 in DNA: TGTGCCAGCTCACCACTCGCCAGTTCGCATGAGCAGTTCTTC.

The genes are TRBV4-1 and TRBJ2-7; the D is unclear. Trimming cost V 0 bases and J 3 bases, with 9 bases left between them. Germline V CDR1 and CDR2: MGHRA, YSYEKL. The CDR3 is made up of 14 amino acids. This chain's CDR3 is CASSQDRGSYEQYF. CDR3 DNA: TGCGCCAGCAGCCAAGATAGAGGCAGCTACGAGCAGTACTTC.

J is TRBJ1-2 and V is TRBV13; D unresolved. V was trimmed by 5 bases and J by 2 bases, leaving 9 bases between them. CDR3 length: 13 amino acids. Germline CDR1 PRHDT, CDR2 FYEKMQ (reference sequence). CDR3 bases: TGTGCCAGCAGCGTGAGGTCCAACTATGGCTACACCTTC. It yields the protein CASSVRSNYGYTF.

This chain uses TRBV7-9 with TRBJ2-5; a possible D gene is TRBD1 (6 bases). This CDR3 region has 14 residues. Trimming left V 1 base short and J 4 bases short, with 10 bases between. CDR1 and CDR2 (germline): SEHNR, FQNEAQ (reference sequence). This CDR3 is CASSLGTAAETQYF. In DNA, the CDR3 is TGTGCCAGCAGCTTAGGGACAGCAGCAGAGACCCAGTACTTC.

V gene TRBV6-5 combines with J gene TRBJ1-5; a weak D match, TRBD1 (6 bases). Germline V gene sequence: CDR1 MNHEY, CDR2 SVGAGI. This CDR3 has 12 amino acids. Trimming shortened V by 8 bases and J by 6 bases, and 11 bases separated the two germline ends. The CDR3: CASGTFSQPQHF. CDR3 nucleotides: TGTGCCAGCGGGACATTCAGTCAGCCCCAGCATTTT.

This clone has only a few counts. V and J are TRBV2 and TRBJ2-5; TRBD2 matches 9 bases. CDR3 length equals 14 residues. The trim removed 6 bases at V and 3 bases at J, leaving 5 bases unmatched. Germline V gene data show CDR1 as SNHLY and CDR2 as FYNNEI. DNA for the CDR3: TGTGCCAGCAGGGCCCGACTAGCGGAAGAGACCCAGTACTTC. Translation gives CASRARLAEETQYF. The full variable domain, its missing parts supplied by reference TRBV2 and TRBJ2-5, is EPEVTQTPSHQVTQMGQEVILRCVPISNHLYFYWYRQILGQKVEFLVSFYNNEISEKSEIFDDQFSVERPDGSNFTLKIRSTKLEDSAMYFCASRARLAEETQYFGPGTRLLVL.

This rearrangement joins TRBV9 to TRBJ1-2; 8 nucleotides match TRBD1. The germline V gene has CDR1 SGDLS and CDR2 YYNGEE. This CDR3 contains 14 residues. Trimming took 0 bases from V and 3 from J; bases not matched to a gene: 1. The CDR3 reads CASSVGGQDYGYTF. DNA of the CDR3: TGTGCCAGCAGCGTAGGGGGACAGGACTATGGCTACACCTTC. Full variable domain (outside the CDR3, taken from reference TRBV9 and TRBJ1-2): DSGVTQTPKHLITATGQRVTLRCSPRSGDLSVYWYQQSLDQGLQFLIQYYNGEERAKGNILERFSAQQFPDLHSELNLSSLELGDSALYFCASSVGGQDYGYTFGSGTRLTVV.